The entry below describes one TCR beta chain. Its antigen is as yet unknown. Autologous stem cell transplantation was followed by relapse in every patient, and brentuximab vedotin exposure varied. This sample stems from a study of PD-1 blockade in classical Hodgkin lymphoma. Study-wide results and caveats: With CD4+ cells, TCR diversity rose significantly by C4D1, but not with CD8+ cells.

The table came from immunoSEQ multiplex PCR; TCRdb's copy has only in-frame clones and leaves some out. The sample records more than 10,000 clones, around 90% being singletons. This CDR3 is built from 15 residues. Germline values: CDR1 MRHNA, CDR2 SNTAGT. V lost 3 bases, J lost 8 bases, and 10 bases stayed unmatched. The sample was peripheral blood mononuclear cells (PBMCs), taken at baseline. This TCR was recovered from a human donor with classical Hodgkin lymphoma. J is TRBJ2-1 and V is TRBV6-4, with TRBD2 matching 7 bases. CDR3 in amino acids: CASSEKLGGVDEQFF. The CDR3 coding sequence is TGTGCCAGCAGTGAAAAGTTGGGGGGGGTCGATGAGCAGTTCTTC.